The present T cell receptor (beta chain) was sequenced within a study of CD8+ T cells in alopecia areata. Study summary: Oral tofacitinib, 5 to 10 mg twice daily, was given in an open-label trial.

Notes on this clone: The antigen remains unidentified.

This CDR3 region has 16 residues. V shed 6 bases and J 2 bases; nucleotides not matched to a gene: 11. Germline V gene data show CDR1 as SGHAT and CDR2 as FQNNGV. Treatment of the sample: oral pan-JAK inhibitor, 5-10 mg twice daily. Isolated RNA was reverse transcribed into cDNA used as the sequencing template. Sequencing was performed with immunoSEQ multiplex PCR; in TCRdb, only in-frame clones are kept and a portion is missing. This table has about 210,000 clones, 35% to 40% appearing once. General study results and limits: Alphabeta T cells residing in normal skin are also sequenced in scalp samples. Across lesional scalp, and particularly alopecia totalis/universalis, clonality surpassed that of normal scalp.

The V call is TRBV11-2, the J call TRBJ2-3, with 7 bases lining up with TRBD2. The sample consisted of CD4+ T cells sorted from blood, taken at approximately week 30, from a patient treated with tofacitinib. The sequence was collected from a human donor with alopecia areata. The DNA of the CDR3 is TGTGCCAGCAGTCGAACCACGGGACTACTCACAGATACGCAGTATTTT. The encoded protein is CASSRTTGLLTDTQYF.